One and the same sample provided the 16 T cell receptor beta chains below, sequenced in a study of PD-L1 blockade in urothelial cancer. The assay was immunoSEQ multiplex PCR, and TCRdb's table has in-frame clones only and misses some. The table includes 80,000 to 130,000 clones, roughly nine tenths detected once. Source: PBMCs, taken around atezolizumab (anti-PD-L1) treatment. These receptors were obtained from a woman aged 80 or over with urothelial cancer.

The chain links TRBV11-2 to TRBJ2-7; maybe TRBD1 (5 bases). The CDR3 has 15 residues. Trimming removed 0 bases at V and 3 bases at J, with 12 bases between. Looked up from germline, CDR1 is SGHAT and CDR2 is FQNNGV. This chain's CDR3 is CASSLDRTQSYEQYF. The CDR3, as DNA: TGTGCCAGCAGCTTAGACCGGACACAGAGCTACGAGCAGTACTTC.

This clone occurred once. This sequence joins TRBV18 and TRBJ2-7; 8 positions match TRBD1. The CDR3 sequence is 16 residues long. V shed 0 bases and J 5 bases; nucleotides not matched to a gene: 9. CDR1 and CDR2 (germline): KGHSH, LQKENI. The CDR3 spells CASSPPRGTGSNEQYF. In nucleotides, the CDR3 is TGTGCCAGCTCACCACCGCGAGGGACAGGTAGCAACGAGCAGTACTTC.

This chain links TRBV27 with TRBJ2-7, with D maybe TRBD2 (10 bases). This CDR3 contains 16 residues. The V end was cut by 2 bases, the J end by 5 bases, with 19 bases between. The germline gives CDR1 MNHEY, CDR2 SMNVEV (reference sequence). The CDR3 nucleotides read TGTGCCAGCAGTTTAACGGGACAGGGACTAGCGCACGAGCAGTACTTC. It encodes CASSLTGQGLAHEQYF.

Here the CDR3 reads CASSQQTSAGDNEQFF. In DNA, the CDR3 is TGTGCCAGCAGCCAACAGACTAGCGCGGGTGACAATGAGCAGTTCTTC. The chain has TRBV4-2 and TRBJ2-1; 8 bases are shared with TRBD2. This CDR3 comprises 16 residues. Germline V gene data show CDR1 as LGHNA and CDR2 as YNFKEQ. The V gene end was trimmed by 2 bases and the J gene end by 5 bases; junction bases not matched to a gene: 8.

The CDR3 coding sequence is TGTGCCAGCTCACAGACCACAGGGGGTGTGGACTATGGCTACACCTTC. Amino acids: CASSQTTGGVDYGYTF. The rearrangement uses TRBV18 and TRBJ1-2; 8 bases fit TRBD1. CDR1 and CDR2 from the germline V gene are KGHSH and LQKENI. The CDR3 runs 16 residues. Trimming cost V 4 bases and J 3 bases; bases outside gene matches: 10. The whole variable domain, remainder taken from reference TRBV18 and TRBJ1-2, is NAGVMQNPRHLVRRRGQEARLRCSPMKGHSHVYWYRQLPEEGLKFMVYLQKENIIDESGMPKERFSAEFPKEGPSILRIQQVVRGDSAAYFCASSQTTGGVDYGYTFGSGTRLTVV.

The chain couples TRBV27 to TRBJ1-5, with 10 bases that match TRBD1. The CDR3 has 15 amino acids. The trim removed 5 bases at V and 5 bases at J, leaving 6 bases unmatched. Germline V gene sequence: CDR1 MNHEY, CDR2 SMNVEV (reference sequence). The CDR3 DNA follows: TGTGCCAGCAGTCGGGACAGGGGCCTTCATCAGCCCCAGCATTTT. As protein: CASSRDRGLHQPQHF.

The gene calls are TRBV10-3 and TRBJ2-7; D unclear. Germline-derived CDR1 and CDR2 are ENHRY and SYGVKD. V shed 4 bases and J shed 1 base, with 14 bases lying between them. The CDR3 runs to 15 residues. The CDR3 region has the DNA TGTGCCATCAGTGGGAGCCGAGATGGTTCCTACGAGCAGTACTTC. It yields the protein CAISGSRDGSYEQYF.

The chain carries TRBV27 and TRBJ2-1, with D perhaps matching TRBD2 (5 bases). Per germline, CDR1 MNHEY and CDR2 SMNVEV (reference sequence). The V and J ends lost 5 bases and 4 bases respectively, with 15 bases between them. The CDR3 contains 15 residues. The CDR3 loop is CASSPTRGLYNEQFF. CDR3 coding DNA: TGTGCCAGCAGTCCGACCCGAGGGCTTTACAATGAGCAGTTCTTC.

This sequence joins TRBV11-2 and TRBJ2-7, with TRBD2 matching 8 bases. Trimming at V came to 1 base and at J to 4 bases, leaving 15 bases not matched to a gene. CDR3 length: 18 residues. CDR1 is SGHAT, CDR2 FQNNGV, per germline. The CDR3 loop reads CASSLVGATGLDYYEQYF. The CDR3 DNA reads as TGTGCCAGCAGCTTAGTTGGCGCCACGGGACTAGACTATTACGAGCAGTACTTC.

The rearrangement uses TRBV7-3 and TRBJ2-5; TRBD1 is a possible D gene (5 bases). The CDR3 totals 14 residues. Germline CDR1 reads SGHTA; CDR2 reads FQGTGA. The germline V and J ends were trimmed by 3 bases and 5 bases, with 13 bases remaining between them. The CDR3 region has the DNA TGTGCCAGCAGCTTGGGAAACGCAGGGGAGACCCAGTACTTC. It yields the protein CASSLGNAGETQYF.

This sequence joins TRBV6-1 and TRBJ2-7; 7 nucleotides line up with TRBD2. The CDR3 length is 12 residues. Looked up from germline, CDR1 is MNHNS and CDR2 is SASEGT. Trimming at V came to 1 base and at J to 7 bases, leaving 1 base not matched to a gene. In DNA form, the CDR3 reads TGTGCCAGCAGTGAAGGGCGGGAGGAGCAGTACTTC. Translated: CASSEGREEQYF.

Here the CDR3 DNA reads TGCAGCGGCGGAGGTGGCTCTGGAAACACCATATATTTT. This gives the protein CSGGGGSGNTIYF. The chain is built from TRBV29-1 and TRBJ1-3; D remains ambiguous. The CDR3 contains 13 residues. With 7 bases removed from V and 0 bases from J, the gap between germline ends came to 10 bases. CDR1 SQVTM and CDR2 ANQGSEA come from the germline V gene.

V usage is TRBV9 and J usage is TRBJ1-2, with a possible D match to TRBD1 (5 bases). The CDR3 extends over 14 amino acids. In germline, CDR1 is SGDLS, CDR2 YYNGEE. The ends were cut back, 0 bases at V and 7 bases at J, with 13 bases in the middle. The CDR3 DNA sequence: TGTGCCAGCAGCGTAGATGGCAGGGAAAGTGGCTACACCTTC. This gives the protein CASSVDGRESGYTF.

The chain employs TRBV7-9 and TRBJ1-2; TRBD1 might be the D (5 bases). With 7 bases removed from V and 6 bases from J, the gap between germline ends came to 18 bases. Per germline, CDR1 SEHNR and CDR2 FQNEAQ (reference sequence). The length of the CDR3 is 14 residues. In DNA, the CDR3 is TGTGCCAGCACTTCGGAGGGACCATTTGATGGCTACACCTTC. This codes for CASTSEGPFDGYTF.

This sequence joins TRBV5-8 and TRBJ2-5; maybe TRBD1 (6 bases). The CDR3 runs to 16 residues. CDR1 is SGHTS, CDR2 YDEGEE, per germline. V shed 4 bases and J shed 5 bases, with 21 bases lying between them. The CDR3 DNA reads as TGTGCCAGCAGCCAATCGTTGGCCAGGGGTGGGGAGACCCAGTACTTC. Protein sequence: CASSQSLARGGETQYF.

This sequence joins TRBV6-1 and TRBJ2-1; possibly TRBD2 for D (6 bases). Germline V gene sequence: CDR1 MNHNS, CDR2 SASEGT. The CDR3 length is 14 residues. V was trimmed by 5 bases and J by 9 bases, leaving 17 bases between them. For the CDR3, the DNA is TGTGCCAGCAGTAAGGGGCGGGATTGGAGTGAGCAGTTCTTC. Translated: CASSKGRDWSEQFF.